The 25 T cell receptor beta chains presented below share a single source sample, sequenced in a study of T-cell memory formation after mild COVID-19. One entry per CDR3 protein, called by TCRdb with MiXCR from the 5' RACE reads. The sample includes about 180,000 distinct CDR3 sequences, approximately 16% of them seen just once. The sample comprised PBMCs or a T cell subset sorted from them (not recorded which). These TCRs come from an adult woman who had mild COVID-19 (a few samples of this study predate the infection). Cell type and time point are not known.

This clonotype was picked up a small number of times. At one boundary the junction diverges from the germline segment, which might be a read error. This rearrangement joins TRBV20-1 to TRBJ2-2; 8 bases map to TRBD2. The length of the CDR3 is 16 residues. Germline values: CDR1 DFQATT, CDR2 SNEGSKA (reference sequence). DNA of the CDR3: TGCAGTGCTAGAGACCCGACGGGGGGGAACGCCGGGGAGCTGTTTTTT. This gives the protein CSARDPTGGNAGELFF.

The sample holds a few counts of this clonotype. This chain connects TRBV20-1 to TRBJ2-3; tentatively, D is TRBD2 (6 bases). Germline CDR1 and CDR2: DFQATT and SNEGSKA (reference sequence). CDR3 size: 15 residues. V gave up 0 bases and J gave up 2 bases, with 12 bases separating them. This CDR3 reads CSARDPGGSTDTQYF. As DNA, the CDR3 is TGCAGTGCTAGAGATCCCGGGGGTTCCACAGATACGCAGTATTTT.

This clonotype has just one count. J is TRBJ2-3 and V is TRBV7-2, with D possibly being TRBD1 (6 bases). The CDR3 runs to 15 residues. Per the germline V gene, CDR1 is SGHTA and CDR2 is FQGNSA. With 5 bases removed from V and 3 bases from J, the gap between germline ends came to 15 bases. DNA for the CDR3: TGTGCCAGCAGCCAGGGGCGAGGACAAACAGATACGCAGTATTTT. Translation: CASSQGRGQTDTQYF.

This clonotype was picked up a small number of times. J is TRBJ1-1 and V is TRBV29-1; no clear D gene. Trimming shortened V by 7 bases and J by 1 base, and 10 bases separated the two germline ends. The CDR3 runs to 12 residues. Germline CDR1 and CDR2: SQVTM and ANQGSEA. This CDR3 is CSAERANTEAFF. The CDR3 DNA is TGCAGCGCCGAAAGGGCGAACACTGAAGCTTTCTTT.

In this sample, this clonotype turned up a few times. The chain couples TRBV27 to TRBJ2-3, with 8 bases lining up with TRBD1. The germline V gene has CDR1 MNHEY and CDR2 SMNVEV (reference sequence). This CDR3 region has 17 residues. With V trimmed by 5 bases and J by 2 bases, 12 bases remained unmatched. CDR3 sequence reads: CASSPWGQASSTDTQYF. As DNA, the CDR3 is TGTGCCAGCAGTCCCTGGGGACAGGCCTCCTCCACAGATACGCAGTATTTT.

The gene calls are TRBV5-1 and TRBJ2-7, with D hard to call. The CDR3 has 14 residues. Trimming removed 2 bases at V and 2 bases at J, with 11 bases between. Germline V lookup: CDR1 SGHRS, CDR2 YFSETQ. DNA of the CDR3: TGCGCCAGCAGCTTCTCGGCAGCCCCCTACGAGCAGTACTTC. Translation gives CASSFSAAPYEQYF.

This clonotype has ten or more counts. The rearrangement joins TRBV30 to TRBJ2-2; 7 bases fit TRBD2. CDR1 is GTSNPN and CDR2 is SVGIG in the germline V gene (reference sequence). The length of the CDR3 is 14 residues. V lost 5 bases to trimming and J lost 4 bases; unmatched junction nucleotides: 7. This chain's CDR3 is CAWGREMGTGELFF. The CDR3 DNA is TGTGCCTGGGGGCGGGAGATGGGCACCGGGGAGCTGTTTTTT.

V usage is TRBV5-4 and J usage is TRBJ2-1, with 11 positions matching TRBD1. V lost 4 bases to trimming and J lost 0 bases; unmatched junction nucleotides: 9. The CDR3 is 18 residues long. Germline V gives CDR1 SGHNT, CDR2 YYREEE (reference sequence). CDR3 in DNA: TGTGCCAGCAGCCCGGGACAGGGGGGCCTTAGCTCCTACAATGAGCAGTTCTTC. It is translated as CASSPGQGGLSSYNEQFF.

This clonotype was seen more than once but under ten times. This rearrangement joins TRBV21-1 to TRBJ2-1; the table gives TRBD2 as D, unverified against the DNA. TRBV21-1 is termed a pseudogene. The CDR3 has 14 amino acids. The CDR3, as DNA: TGTGCCAGCAGCAGCCGACTAGTTCCCAATGAGCAGTTCTTC. Its protein is CASSSRLVPNEQFF.

Ten or more counts support this clonotype. This chain links TRBV7-9 with TRBJ2-7; TRBD2 aligns across 11 bases. This CDR3 is built from 14 residues. The junction had 5 bases not matched to a gene; V was cut back by 5 bases and J by 5 bases. Germline loops: CDR1 SEHNR, CDR2 FQNEAQ (reference sequence). CDR3 loop: CASSPLAGGHEQYF. The CDR3, as DNA: TGTGCCAGCAGCCCTCTAGCGGGAGGCCACGAGCAGTACTTC.

This clonotype was seen at least ten times. The V and J genes are TRBV6-2 or TRBV6-3 and TRBJ2-2, with 11 bases matching TRBD2. CDR1 and CDR2 from the germline V gene are MNHEY and SVGEGT. V lost 7 bases, J lost 4 bases, and 8 bases stayed unmatched. This CDR3 is built from 16 residues. The CDR3 spells CASKELAGAGTGELFF. As DNA, the CDR3 is TGTGCCAGCAAAGAACTAGCGGGAGCAGGCACCGGGGAGCTGTTTTTT.

This chain connects TRBV7-2 to TRBJ2-7; 8 bases match TRBD2. Germline trimming cut 3 bases from V and 1 base from J; bases unmatched to any gene: 2. CDR1 is SGHTA and CDR2 is FQGNSA in the germline V gene. The length of the CDR3 is 14 residues. The CDR3 nucleotides are TGTGCCAGCAGCTTTACTAGCGGTTCCTACGAGCAGTACTTC. It is translated as CASSFTSGSYEQYF.

The chain links TRBV5-1 to TRBJ1-6; 7 bases agree with TRBD1. CDR1 and CDR2 from the germline V gene are SGHRS and YFSETQ. After removal of 2 bases from V and 5 bases from J, the junction contained 4 bases not matched to a gene. The CDR3 has 15 residues. The DNA for the CDR3 is TGCGCCAGCAGCTTAATAGACAGGGATAATTCACCCCTCCACTTT. The encoded protein is CASSLIDRDNSPLHF.

The chain carries TRBV30 and TRBJ1-2, with TRBD1 as a possible D gene (6 bases). Germline CDR1 and CDR2: GTSNPN and SVGIG (reference sequence). V was clipped by 7 bases and J by 2 bases, with 14 bases between them. CDR3 size: 13 residues. The CDR3 sequence is CASGGRLNYGYTF. In DNA, the CDR3 is TGTGCCTCGGGGGGCCGGTTGAACTATGGCTACACCTTC.

The table lists this clonotype with many counts. CDR3 in DNA: TGTGCCACCAGTGATTTAGGAGCCGGAGGGAAATTCGCCGGGGAGCTGTTTTTT. It translates to CATSDLGAGGKFAGELFF. The chain is built from TRBV24-1 and TRBJ2-2; TRBD2 might be the D (6 bases). Trimming cost V 1 base and J 6 bases, with 20 bases left between them. The CDR3 contains 18 residues. Germline V gene sequence: CDR1 KGHDR, CDR2 SFDVKD.

Many counts were recorded for this clonotype. The CDR3 protein is CSARNLAGGGDTQYF. The CDR3 DNA follows: TGCAGTGCTAGGAACTTAGCGGGGGGAGGGGATACGCAGTATTTT. The gene calls are TRBV20-1 and TRBJ2-3; 10 positions agree with TRBD2. The germline gives CDR1 DFQATT, CDR2 SNEGSKA (reference sequence). The CDR3 runs 15 residues. The V gene end was trimmed by 3 bases and the J gene end by 6 bases; junction bases not matched to a gene: 9.

A few counts support this clonotype. J is TRBJ1-1 and V is TRBV7-3, with 8 positions matching TRBD1. The germline gives CDR1 SGHTA, CDR2 FQGTGA. Unmatched junction bases numbered 5, after V lost 4 bases and J lost 1 base. The CDR3 loop spans 15 amino acids. CDR3 coding DNA: TGTGCCAGCAGCTCCGACAGGGGTCCGAACACTGAAGCTTTCTTT. It codes for CASSSDRGPNTEAFF.

This clonotype was seen repeatedly, ten times or more. V usage is TRBV7-2 and J usage is TRBJ2-1; possibly TRBD2 for D (6 bases). V was shortened by 3 bases and J by 1 base, with 10 bases between the two germline ends. CDR3 length: 15 residues. Germline assignment: CDR1 SGHTA and CDR2 FQGNSA. The CDR3 protein is CASSLSSGSYNEQFF. For the CDR3, the DNA is TGTGCCAGCAGCTTGAGTAGCGGATCCTACAATGAGCAGTTCTTC. Full variable domain (remainder filled in from reference TRBV7-2 and TRBJ2-1): GAGVSQSPSNKVTEKGKDVELRCDPISGHTALYWYRQSLGQGLEFLIYFQGNSAPDKSGLPSDRFSAERTGGSVSTLTIQRTQQEDSAVYLCASSLSSGSYNEQFFGPGTRLTVL.

This clonotype turned up a few times. The chain combines TRBV5-1 with TRBJ2-7; TRBD1 might be the D (5 bases). The CDR3 runs 14 residues. In germline, CDR1 is SGHRS, CDR2 YFSETQ. The V end lost 0 bases, the J end lost 5 bases, and 12 bases lay between the germline ends. CDR3 residues: CASSLGQGSNEQYF. The DNA for the CDR3 is TGCGCCAGCAGCTTGGGGCAGGGAAGTAACGAGCAGTACTTC.

This clonotype was seen only a few times. The chain employs TRBV15 and TRBJ2-5; 9 nucleotides line up with TRBD1. V was clipped by 2 bases and J by 5 bases; unmatched bases: 9. The CDR3 has 16 residues. Germline V CDR1 and CDR2: LNHNV, YYDKDF (reference sequence). The CDR3 loop reads CATSRKRTGAGETQYF. The CDR3 nucleotides are TGTGCCACCAGCAGAAAACGGACAGGGGCGGGGGAGACCCAGTACTTC. Full variable domain (rest looked up from reference TRBV15 and TRBJ2-5): DAMVIQNPRYQVTQFGKPVTLSCSQTLNHNVMYWYQQKSSQAPKLLFHYYDKDFNNEADTPDNFQSRRPNTSFCFLDIRSPGLGDTAMYLCATSRKRTGAGETQYFGPGTRLLVL.

The V gene is TRBV10-3, the J gene TRBJ2-3; TRBD2 aligns across 12 bases. V was pared by 2 bases and J by 3 bases, with 3 bases of the junction left unmatched. From germline, CDR1 is ENHRY and CDR2 SYGVKD. This CDR3 is built from 16 residues. CDR3 nucleotide sequence: TGTGCCATCAGTGAGCCGACTAGCGGGAGAACAGATACGCAGTATTTT. Amino acids: CAISEPTSGRTDTQYF.

V is TRBV6-1 and J is TRBJ1-1; D is uncertain. The CDR3 is 13 residues long. Deletions cut 2 bases from V and 4 bases from J, with 8 bases between. Germline lookup yields CDR1 MNHNS and CDR2 SASEGT. CDR3 nucleotide sequence: TGTGCCAGCAGTGAAAGTATCTCCACTGAAGCTTTCTTT. Translation: CASSESISTEAFF.

This clonotype was counted between two and nine times. This chain joins TRBV19 and TRBJ2-3, with 15 bases fitting TRBD2. Germline values: CDR1 LNHDA, CDR2 SQIVND (reference sequence). V gave up 7 bases and J gave up 2 bases; unmatched junction bases: 4. The CDR3 consists of 16 residues. CDR3 loop: CASTWTSGGVTDTQYF. The CDR3 region has the DNA TGTGCCAGTACCTGGACTAGCGGGGGGGTCACAGATACGCAGTATTTT.

The rearrangement joins TRBV7-9 to TRBJ2-1; 8 bases fit TRBD2. The V and J ends lost 5 bases and 4 bases, in that order; junction bases with no gene match: 10. Germline CDR1 SEHNR, CDR2 FQNEAQ (reference sequence). This CDR3 has 16 amino acids. CDR3 sequence: CASSQTRGVPYNEQFF. DNA for the CDR3: TGTGCCAGCAGCCAAACGCGGGGGGTACCTTACAATGAGCAGTTCTTC.

This clonotype has ten or more counts. V and J are TRBV19 and TRBJ1-1, with a possible D match to TRBD1 (5 bases). V lost 3 bases and J lost 1, with 15 bases in between. Germline CDR1 reads LNHDA; CDR2 reads SQIVND (reference sequence). The CDR3 totals 16 residues. The CDR3 DNA reads as TGTGCCAGTAGTATCTATATGGGGGGTCGGAACACTGAAGCTTTCTTT. Translated: CASSIYMGGRNTEAFF.